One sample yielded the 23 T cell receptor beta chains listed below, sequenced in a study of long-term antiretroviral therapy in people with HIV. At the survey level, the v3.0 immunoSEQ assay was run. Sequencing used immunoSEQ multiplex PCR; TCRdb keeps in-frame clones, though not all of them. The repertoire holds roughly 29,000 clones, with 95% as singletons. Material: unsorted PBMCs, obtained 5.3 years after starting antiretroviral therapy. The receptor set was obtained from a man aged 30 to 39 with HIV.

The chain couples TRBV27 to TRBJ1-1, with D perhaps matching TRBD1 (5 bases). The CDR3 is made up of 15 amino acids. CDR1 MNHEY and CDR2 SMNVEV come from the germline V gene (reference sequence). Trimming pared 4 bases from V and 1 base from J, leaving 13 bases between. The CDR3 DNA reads TGTGCCAGCAGTTGGTTTGGGGGATCGAACACTGAAGCTTTCTTT. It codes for CASSWFGGSNTEAFF.

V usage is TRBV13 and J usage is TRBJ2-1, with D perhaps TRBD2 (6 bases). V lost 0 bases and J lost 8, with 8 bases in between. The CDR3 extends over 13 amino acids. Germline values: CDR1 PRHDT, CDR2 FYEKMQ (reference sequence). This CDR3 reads CASSLGGSDEQFF. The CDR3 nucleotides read TGTGCCAGCAGCTTAGGCGGGAGTGATGAGCAGTTCTTC.

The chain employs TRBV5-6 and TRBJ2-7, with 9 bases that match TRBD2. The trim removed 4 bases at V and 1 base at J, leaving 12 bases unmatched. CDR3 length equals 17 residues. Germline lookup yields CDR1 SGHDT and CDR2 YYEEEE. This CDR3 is CASSRQQAGGPSYEQYF. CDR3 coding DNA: TGTGCCAGCAGCCGGCAGCAGGCGGGGGGGCCGTCCTACGAGCAGTACTTC.

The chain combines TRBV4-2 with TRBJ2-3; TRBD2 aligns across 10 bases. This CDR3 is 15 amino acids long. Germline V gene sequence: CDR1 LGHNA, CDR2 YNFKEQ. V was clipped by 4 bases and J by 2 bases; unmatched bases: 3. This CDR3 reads CASSPGLADTDTQYF. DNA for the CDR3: TGTGCCAGCAGCCCAGGACTAGCGGACACAGATACGCAGTATTTT.

The CDR3 region is CASSSYSENQPQHF. The CDR3 DNA reads TGTGCCAGCAGCTCCTACAGCGAGAATCAGCCCCAGCATTTT. The chain employs TRBV7-9 and TRBJ1-5, with D hard to call. Germline V gene data show CDR1 as SEHNR and CDR2 as FQNEAQ (reference sequence). The CDR3 consists of 14 residues. Trimming took off 4 bases at V and 4 bases at J, with 11 bases between the two ends.

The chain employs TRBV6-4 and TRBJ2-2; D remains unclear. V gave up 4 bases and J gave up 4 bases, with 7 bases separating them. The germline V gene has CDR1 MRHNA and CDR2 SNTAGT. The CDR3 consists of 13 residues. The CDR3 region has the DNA TGTGCCAGCAGTGCCTCGGGCACCGGGGAGCTGTTTTTT. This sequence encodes CASSASGTGELFF.

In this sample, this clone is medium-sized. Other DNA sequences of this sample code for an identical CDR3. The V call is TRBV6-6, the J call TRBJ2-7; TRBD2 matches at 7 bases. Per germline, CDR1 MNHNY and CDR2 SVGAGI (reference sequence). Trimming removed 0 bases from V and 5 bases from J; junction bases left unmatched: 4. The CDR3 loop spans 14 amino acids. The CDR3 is CASSYSPGRDEQYF. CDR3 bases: TGTGCCAGCAGTTACTCGCCAGGGAGGGACGAGCAGTACTTC.

The CDR3 sequence: CASSSSPEGRGDYGYTF. The CDR3 DNA follows: TGTGCCAGCAGCTCATCTCCCGAGGGTAGGGGGGACTATGGCTACACCTTC. V is TRBV7-6 and J is TRBJ1-2; D perhaps matches TRBD1 (6 bases). Germline assignment: CDR1 SGHVS and CDR2 FNYEAQ. This CDR3 spans 17 amino acids. V shed 4 bases and J shed 3 bases, with 21 bases lying between them.

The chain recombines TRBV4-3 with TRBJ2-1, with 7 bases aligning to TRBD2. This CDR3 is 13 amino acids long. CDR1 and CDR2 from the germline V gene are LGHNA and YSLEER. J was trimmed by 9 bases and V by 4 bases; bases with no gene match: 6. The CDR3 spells CASSRGGDGEQFF. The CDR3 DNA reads TGCGCCAGCAGCCGTGGGGGGGACGGTGAGCAGTTCTTC.

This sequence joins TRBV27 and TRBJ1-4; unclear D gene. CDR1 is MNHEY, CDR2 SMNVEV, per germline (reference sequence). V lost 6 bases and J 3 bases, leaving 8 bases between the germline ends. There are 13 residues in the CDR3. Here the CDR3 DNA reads TGTGCCAGCAGAGAGGTGGCTAATGAAAAACTGTTTTTT. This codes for CASREVANEKLFF.

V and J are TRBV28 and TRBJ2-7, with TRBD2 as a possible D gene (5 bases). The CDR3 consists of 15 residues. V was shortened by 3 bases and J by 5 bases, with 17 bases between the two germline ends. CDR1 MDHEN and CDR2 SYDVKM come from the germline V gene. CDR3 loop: CASSLRASFRDEQYF. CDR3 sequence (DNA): TGTGCCAGCAGTTTGCGGGCTAGCTTTCGGGACGAGCAGTACTTC. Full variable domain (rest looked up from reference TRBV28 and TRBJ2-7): DVKVTQSSRYLVKRTGEKVFLECVQDMDHENMFWYRQDPGLGLRLIYFSYDVKMKEKGDIPEGYSVSREKKERFSLILESASTNQTSMYLCASSLRASFRDEQYFGPGTRLTVT.

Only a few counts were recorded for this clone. In nucleotides, the CDR3 is TGTGCCAGTAGTATAGGGAAAGGCACCGGGGAGCTGTTTTTT. Its translation is CASSIGKGTGELFF. The J gene is TRBJ2-2, the V gene TRBV19; D gene ambiguous. Germline CDR1 reads LNHDA; CDR2 reads SQIVND (reference sequence). V lost 1 base to trimming and J lost 4 bases, with 7 bases between them. The CDR3 is 14 amino acids.

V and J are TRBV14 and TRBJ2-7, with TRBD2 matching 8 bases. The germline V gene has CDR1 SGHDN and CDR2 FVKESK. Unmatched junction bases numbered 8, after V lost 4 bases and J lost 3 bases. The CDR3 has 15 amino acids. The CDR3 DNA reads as TGTGCCAGCAGCCTGGTAGCGGGATACGACTACGAGCAGTACTTC. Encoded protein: CASSLVAGYDYEQYF.

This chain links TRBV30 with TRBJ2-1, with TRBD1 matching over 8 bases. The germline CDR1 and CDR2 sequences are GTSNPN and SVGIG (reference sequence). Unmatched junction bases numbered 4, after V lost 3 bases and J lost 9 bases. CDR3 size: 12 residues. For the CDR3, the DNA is TGTGCCTGGAGCGGACAGGGTGTTGAGCAGTTCTTC. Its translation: CAWSGQGVEQFF.

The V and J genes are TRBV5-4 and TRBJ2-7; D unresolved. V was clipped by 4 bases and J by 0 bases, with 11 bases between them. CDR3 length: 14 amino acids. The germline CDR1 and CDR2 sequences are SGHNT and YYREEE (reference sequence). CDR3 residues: CASSPSSLSYEQYF. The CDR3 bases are TGTGCCAGCAGCCCGTCAAGCCTCTCCTACGAGCAGTACTTC.

CDR3 residues: CASSLQGNNQPQHF. In nucleotides, the CDR3 is TGTGCCAGCAGCTTACAGGGGAACAATCAGCCCCAGCATTTT. V is TRBV7-2 and J is TRBJ1-5, with D perhaps matching TRBD1 (6 bases). From germline, CDR1 is SGHTA and CDR2 FQGNSA. V shed 2 bases and J shed 3 bases, with 8 bases lying between them. This CDR3 is 14 amino acids long.

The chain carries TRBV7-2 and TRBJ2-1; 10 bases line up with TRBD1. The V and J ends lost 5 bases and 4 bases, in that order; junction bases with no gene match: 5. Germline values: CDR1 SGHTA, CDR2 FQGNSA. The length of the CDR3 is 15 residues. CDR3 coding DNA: TGTGCCAGCAGCATGACAGGGGGCGCTTACAATGAGCAGTTCTTC. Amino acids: CASSMTGGAYNEQFF.

The CDR3 DNA reads TGTGCCATCAGGGAGAGAGGGAACACTGAAGCTTTCTTT. Protein: CAIRERGNTEAFF. This chain uses TRBV10-3 with TRBJ1-1, with D unclear. Germline V CDR1 and CDR2: ENHRY, SYGVKD. V lost 6 bases and J lost 1, with 9 bases in between. The length of the CDR3 is 13 residues.

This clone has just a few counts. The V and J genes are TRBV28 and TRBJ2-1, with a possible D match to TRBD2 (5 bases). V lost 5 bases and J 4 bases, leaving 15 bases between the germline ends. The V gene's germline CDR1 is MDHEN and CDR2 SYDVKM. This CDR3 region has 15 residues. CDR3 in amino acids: CASSPLLTGYNEQFF. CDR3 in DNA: TGTGCCAGCAGTCCCCTTCTAACGGGGTACAATGAGCAGTTCTTC.

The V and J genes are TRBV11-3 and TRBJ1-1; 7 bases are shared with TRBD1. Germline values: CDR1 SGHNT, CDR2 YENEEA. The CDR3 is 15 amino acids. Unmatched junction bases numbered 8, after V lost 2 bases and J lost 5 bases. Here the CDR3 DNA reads TGTGCCAGCAGCTTACCCCGGGACAGCGGAACTGAAGCTTTCTTT. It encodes CASSLPRDSGTEAFF.

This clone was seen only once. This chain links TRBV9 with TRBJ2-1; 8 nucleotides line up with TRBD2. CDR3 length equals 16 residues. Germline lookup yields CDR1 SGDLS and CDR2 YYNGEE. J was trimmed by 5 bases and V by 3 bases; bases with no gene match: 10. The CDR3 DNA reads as TGTGCCAGCAGCGGCCCCCGGGGGGGGGTAGACAATGAGCAGTTCTTC. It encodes CASSGPRGGVDNEQFF.

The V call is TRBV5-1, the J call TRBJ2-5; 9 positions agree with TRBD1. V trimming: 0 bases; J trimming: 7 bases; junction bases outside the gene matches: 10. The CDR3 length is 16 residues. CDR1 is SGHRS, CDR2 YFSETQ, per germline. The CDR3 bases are TGCGCCAGCAGCTTGGGCCAAACGGACAGGGGCGGGACCCAGTACTTC. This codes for CASSLGQTDRGGTQYF.

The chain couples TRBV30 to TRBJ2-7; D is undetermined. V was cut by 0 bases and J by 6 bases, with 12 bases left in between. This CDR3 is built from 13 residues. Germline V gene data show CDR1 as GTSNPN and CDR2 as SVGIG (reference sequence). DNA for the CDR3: TGTGCCTGGAGTGTACGAAGGGTGCCCGAGCAGTACTTC. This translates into CAWSVRRVPEQYF. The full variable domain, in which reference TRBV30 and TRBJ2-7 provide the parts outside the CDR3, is SQTIHQWPATLVQPVGSPLSLECTVEGTSNPNLYWYRQAAGRGLQLLFYSVGIGQISSEVPQNLSASRPQDRQFILSSKKLLLSDSGFYLCAWSVRRVPEQYFGPGTRLTVT.